A selection of T cell receptor beta chains follows, all from one sample in a study of CD8 T cells in ankylosing spondylitis. TCRdb ran MiXCR on the 5' RACE reads and lists one entry per CDR3 protein. The data show 470,000 or so distinct CDR3 sequences, roughly 26% seen once. The specimen was blood, either unsorted or a sorted T cell fraction (not recorded which). Every receptor here comes from a male donor with ankylosing spondylitis. Each CDR3 is given with its conserved first and last residue. A D gene is named only where the DNA matches it firmly. A clone size is listed for some rows: how often the clone was seen (once, few, many), or a class if it is expanded.

j_gene,d_gene,v_gene,abundance,CDR3nt,CDR3aa
TRBJ1-3,NA,TRBV5-5,NA,TGTGCCAGCAGCCAAGTCGGGGGCTTTTCTGGAAACACCATATATTTT,CASSQVGGFSGNTIYF
TRBJ2-3,NA,TRBV18,NA,TGTGCCAGCTCACCTCTACAGATTAGCACAGATACGCAGTATTTT,CASSPLQISTDTQYF
TRBJ1-6,TRBD1,TRBV20-1,NA,TGCAGTGCTTCAAACTGGGACAGTGGATCCTATAATTCACCCCTCCACTTT,CSASNWDSGSYNSPLHF
TRBJ2-5,TRBD2,TRBV7-9,few,TGTGCCAGCAGTAGAGCCGGGGGGTCAGAGACCCAGTACTTC,CASSRAGGSETQYF
TRBJ2-1,NA,TRBV24-1,many,TGTGCCACCAGTGATGCGCTGCCGAGCTCCTACAATGAGCAGTTCTTC,CATSDALPSSYNEQFF
TRBJ2-3,NA,TRBV11-2,NA,TGTGCCAGCAGCCACGAGGGCCGCGGCACAGATACGCAGTATTTT,CASSHEGRGTDTQYF
TRBJ2-1,TRBD2,TRBV24-1,NA,TGTGCCACCAGTGTGCGAACTAGCGGAAACAATGAGCAGTTCTTC,CATSVRTSGNNEQFF
TRBJ1-4,TRBD1,TRBV19,NA,TGTGCCAGCCGGACAGGGGGCGCGACTAATGAAAAACTGTTTTTT,CASRTGGATNEKLFF
TRBJ2-4,NA,TRBV5-1,few,TGCGCCAGCAGCCTCTCGGGGTTCGACGGCATTCAGTACTTC,CASSLSGFDGIQYF
TRBJ2-3,TRBD2,TRBV5-1,NA,TGCGCCAGCAGCTTGGGTAGCGGGGGTCCCTTAGCCACAGATACGCAGTATTTT,CASSLGSGGPLATDTQYF
TRBJ2-7,TRBD2,TRBV20-1,many,TGCAGTGCTCATCTAGCGGGAGGCTCCTACGAGCAGTACTTC,CSAHLAGGSYEQYF
TRBJ2-1,NA,TRBV29-1,NA,TGCAACGTAGCCTGGGGACCCGTGGGCCACAATGAGCAGTTCTTC,CNVAWGPVGHNEQFF
TRBJ2-3,NA,TRBV12-3/TRBV12-4,NA,TGTGCCAGCAGTCCAAGGGGGAGGCGGGGCACAGATACGCAGTATTTT,CASSPRGRRGTDTQYF
TRBJ2-3,NA,TRBV27,NA,TGTGCCACCCGCCGGGACTGGGGCACAGATACGCAGTATTTT,CATRRDWGTDTQYF
TRBJ2-3,NA,TRBV7-8,few,TGTGCCAGCAGCTTACGCGCGGGCGCGGGCACAGATACGCAGTATTTT,CASSLRAGAGTDTQYF
TRBJ1-3,NA,TRBV5-5,NA,TGTGCCAGCAACCAGGGTGTTAGTGGAAACACCATATATTTT,CASNQGVSGNTIYF
TRBJ2-1,TRBD1,TRBV5-1,many,TGCGCCAGCAGCTTTCAACGGGACAGGGCCTACAATGAGCAGTTCTTC,CASSFQRDRAYNEQFF
TRBJ2-2,NA,TRBV24-1,NA,TGTGCCACCAGTCCAAGACGGGGACGGTCAAACACCGGGGAGCTGTTTTTT,CATSPRRGRSNTGELFF
TRBJ1-5,NA,TRBV30,NA,TGTGCCTGGAGCCTCCCGGGGGGAGGTCAGCCCCAGCATTTT,CAWSLPGGGQPQHF
TRBJ1-1,TRBD1,TRBV5-1,NA,TGCGCCAGCAGCGCCGGACAGGGGGCGAACACTGAAGCTTTCTTT,CASSAGQGANTEAFF
TRBJ2-3,TRBD1,TRBV6-1,few,TGTGCCAGCGGGTTGCAGGGGGTAGATACGCAGTATTTT,CASGLQGVDTQYF
TRBJ2-1,NA,TRBV24-1,NA,TGTGCCACCAGTGTCTCGGGACAAACCTACAATGAGCAGTTCTTC,CATSVSGQTYNEQFF
TRBJ2-5,TRBD1,TRBV20-1,NA,TGCAGTGCTAGTCCCCGGACAGGGACGGGAGAGACCCAGTACTTC,CSASPRTGTGETQYF
TRBJ1-6,TRBD1,TRBV2,NA,TGTGCCAGCGGACCGACAGGGGTTCGTGGTAATTCACCCCTCCACTTT,CASGPTGVRGNSPLHF
TRBJ2-1,NA,TRBV20-1,few,TGCAGTGCCCGGGTAAGGGGGAGCCGGTACAATGAGCAGTTCTTC,CSARVRGSRYNEQFF
TRBJ2-6,NA,TRBV7-2,NA,TGTGCCAGCAGCGATACTGGGGCCAACGTCCTGACTTTC,CASSDTGANVLTF
TRBJ2-5,NA,TRBV6-1,NA,TGTGCCAGCAGATTTAGCGGCGAAGAGACCCAGTACTTC,CASRFSGEETQYF
TRBJ2-2,TRBD2,TRBV7-2,once,TGTGCCAGCACCTTAGCGGGAGGAACCAACACCGGGGAGCTGTTTTTT,CASTLAGGTNTGELFF
TRBJ2-1,NA,TRBV5-1,few,TGCGCCAGCAGCCGAGGGTTGGGCCTTAACCGATATGCGCAGTTCTTC,CASSRGLGLNRYAQFF
TRBJ2-1,TRBD2,TRBV5-1,NA,TGCGCCAGCAGCTTGGACAGCGGGAGGGCCAATGAGCAGTTCTTC,CASSLDSGRANEQFF
TRBJ1-2,NA,TRBV3-1,few,TGTGCCAGCAGCCAAGGACGTATCGACTATGGCTACACCTTC,CASSQGRIDYGYTF
TRBJ2-5,TRBD2,TRBV11-3,NA,TGTGCCAGCAGCTTAGGCAGTCCAGCGGGAGCAGGAGAGACCCAGTACTTC,CASSLGSPAGAGETQYF
TRBJ2-1,NA,TRBV20-1,many,TGCAGTGCTCCCCCCACGCATAGCCCTTACAATGAGCAGTTCTTC,CSAPPTHSPYNEQFF
TRBJ2-5,NA,TRBV7-9,few,TGTGCCAGCAGCTCCAGGGGAAAAGAGACCCAGTACTTC,CASSSRGKETQYF
TRBJ2-1,TRBD1,TRBV28,NA,TGTGCCAGCAGTCCCCGGACAGGGGGGGACAATGAGCAGTTCTTC,CASSPRTGGDNEQFF
TRBJ2-5,TRBD1,TRBV5-1,NA,TGCGCCAGCAGCTTGGCAGGACAGGGATCGACCCAGTACTTC,CASSLAGQGSTQYF
TRBJ2-1,TRBD2,TRBV12-3/TRBV12-4,NA,TGTGCCAGCAGTTTTTGGACTAGCGGCTACAATGAGCAGTTCTTC,CASSFWTSGYNEQFF
TRBJ2-5,NA,TRBV18,few,TGTGCCAGCTCATCCGAAATTACAGGGCACGAGACCCAGTACTTC,CASSSEITGHETQYF
TRBJ2-1,NA,TRBV29-1,few,TGCAGCGTTCGACTTTTCTCCTACAATGAGCAGTTCTTC,CSVRLFSYNEQFF
TRBJ2-5,NA,TRBV6-6,NA,TGTGCCAGCAGGATCCCCCCCGAGGAGACCCAGTACTTC,CASRIPPEETQYF
TRBJ1-4,NA,TRBV12-3/TRBV12-4,many,TGTGCCAGCAGCCTCGGGGTACGGGAAAAACTGTTTTTT,CASSLGVREKLFF
TRBJ1-1,NA,TRBV24-1,few,TGTGCCACCGAAAGGGGAGGTAGGGCTTTCTTT,CATERGGRAFF
TRBJ2-5,NA,TRBV7-9,NA,TGTGCCAGCAGCCTCCGGGACGAAGGGCGGGAGACCCAGTACTTC,CASSLRDEGRETQYF
TRBJ2-1,TRBD2,TRBV29-1,NA,TGCAGCGTACTAGCGACAGATTACAATGAGCAGTTCTTC,CSVLATDYNEQFF
TRBJ2-1,TRBD2,TRBV5-1,few,TGCGCCAGCAGCTCCCGGACTAGCGGGAGGATTAGGAATGAGCAGTTCTTC,CASSSRTSGRIRNEQFF
TRBJ1-2,TRBD1,TRBV29-1,NA,TGCAGCGTTGGGACAGGGGGGAACTATGGCTACACCTTC,CSVGTGGNYGYTF
TRBJ1-1,TRBD1,TRBV29-1,NA,TGCAGCGGTGGACAGGAAGCGAACACTGAAGCTTTCTTT,CSGGQEANTEAFF
TRBJ1-2,TRBD1,TRBV29-1,NA,TGCAGCGCCATGACAGGGCGGTATGGCTACACCTTC,CSAMTGRYGYTF
TRBJ2-3,NA,TRBV24-1,few,TGTGCCACCAGTGATTCACAGGGCTTGATAGATACGCAGTATTTT,CATSDSQGLIDTQYF
TRBJ2-1,TRBD2,TRBV4-2,few,TGTGCCAGCAGCCAAGGACTAGCGGGGGTCTCCTACAATGAGCAGTTCTTC,CASSQGLAGVSYNEQFF
TRBJ2-1,NA,TRBV2,NA,TGTGCCAGCAGTGCGAATAGCTTGATAGCATACAATGAGCAGTTCTTC,CASSANSLIAYNEQFF
TRBJ2-2,NA,TRBV7-2,NA,TGTGCCAGCAGCTTACGAGGGAGCGGGACCGGGGAGCTGTTTTTT,CASSLRGSGTGELFF
TRBJ1-2,NA,TRBV7-2,NA,TGTGCCAGCAGCTTTGACGCAGGGCTTGGCTATGGCTACACCTTC,CASSFDAGLGYGYTF
TRBJ2-1,TRBD2,TRBV20-1,NA,TGCAGTGCTAGAAGGACTAGCGGGGGAGGTGAGCAGTTCTTC,CSARRTSGGGEQFF
TRBJ2-7,NA,TRBV6-1,NA,TGTGCCACGACTCCCGAGGGGGGCCCGTACGAGCAGTACTTC,CATTPEGGPYEQYF
TRBJ2-7,NA,TRBV7-2,few,TGTGCCAGCAGCTTAATGTCACAGTCCTACGAGCAGTACTTC,CASSLMSQSYEQYF
TRBJ2-3,TRBD1,TRBV24-1,NA,TGTGCCACCAGTGACCCACGGACAGGGACTCCAGATACGCAGTATTTT,CATSDPRTGTPDTQYF
TRBJ2-4,TRBD1,TRBV20-1,NA,TGCAGTGCCCGGCCCCCGGGACAGGGGGCGGTCAAAAACATTCAGTACTTC,CSARPPGQGAVKNIQYF